This TCR beta chain stems from a study of cytomegalovirus exposure and HLA in healthy donors (dated by TCRdb to the late 2010s). In the study overall: An earlier analysis of approximately 640 of the donors reported about 250 Gb of sequence data and roughly 100 million unique TCR beta sequences from 150 million to 200 million T cells. The number of typed donors differed by locus: about 629-630 for A, B, C, DRB1 and DQB1; approximately 540 for DQA1; around 580 for DPA1; and approximately 450 for DPB1. Class I and class II HLA loci were covered by the typing at four-digit resolution. A later genetic analysis used genome-wide SNP genotypes for about 65% of the 666 donors, treating that subset as a discovery cohort. Among the roughly 400 genotyped donors, approximately 76% belonged to the genetic ancestry cluster associated with self-reported Caucasian donors. Among roughly 400 genotyped donors of the cohort, an average of approximately 220,000 unique TCR beta nucleotide sequences was sequenced per donor, of which 15% to 20% were non-productive. All discovery cohort repertoires had been generated using a single sequencing platform. To decide whether each TCR beta V gene segment behaved as functional or pseudogenic, an earlier analysis of fewer than 750 of the donors relied on high-throughput TCR beta sequencing. The T cell repertoires of several hundred subjects were profiled by immunosequencing and related to cytomegalovirus serostatus. Alongside the repertoire data, information on donor age, sex, ethnicity and CMV serostatus was compiled. Rather than using new phenotypic data, the later analysis identified candidate immune exposures from TCR beta sequences and from how often those sequences occurred across donors. To study patterns of TCR occurrence, a later analysis re-analyzed previously published TCR beta repertoires from around 670 donors and added high-resolution HLA genotyping. Because of strong linkage in the cohort, roughly 5 DR-DQ haplotypes were treated as single units for association and clustering. The study aimed to test whether signatures of past pathogen exposure could be identified by cataloging public T cell receptors. Roughly 300 gigabases of sequencing data and around 80 million unique TCR sequences made up an early release that covered around 640 HLA-typed donors. To predict cytomegalovirus infection status, the study brought together high-throughput TCR immunosequencing, statistical association of individual TCRs with disease status, and machine learning. A separate validation cohort of 100 to 150 different subjects was used in addition to the approximately 700-subject first cohort. The investigation overall reported the following: It was suggested by the authors that the approach could potentially be generalized to other disease states and immunological phenotypes. Linkage disequilibrium might explain the correlated functional status among segregating V segments, but an unknown experimental factor could not be ruled out. The 87-base-pair reads could not distinguish some IMGT-functional V segments, including TRBV6-2 and TRBV6-3, so those segments were excluded. According to a later analysis, most CMV-associated TCR beta chains appeared to be HLA-restricted, and the HLA associations seemed to be driven largely by CMV exposure. In a later analysis, HLA-associated TCR beta chains showed more clonal expansion and lower generation probabilities than non-associated chains that were equally common. A total of roughly 160 TCR beta chains were listed by the study as associated with cytomegalovirus. Because counts were too low, 15 or so rarely observed V segments, including chromosome 9 orphons, were excluded from the earlier analysis of fewer than 650 of the donors. The cohort was sequenced for TCR beta chains only, and without alpha or paired-chain data the features that could be detected were limited. Three of the identified cytomegalovirus-associated TCR beta chains were confirmed in vitro to be specific for cytomegalovirus antigens. Because HLA typing was unavailable for some donors at each locus, only the typed subset was used in association tests. When HLA alleles, especially DR and DQ, strongly co-occurred, TCR associations were difficult to assign to individual alleles. A later analysis found that TCR association rates varied across HLA loci, with DRB1 alleles showing the most associated TCRs and HLA-C alleles the fewest. A later analysis reported that several top co-occurrence clusters appeared linked to parvovirus B19, influenza, CMV and Epstein-Barr virus. The only immune exposure information available for the cohort was CMV serostatus. A further reported finding was that TCR beta sequences accurately predicted the HLA-A and HLA-B alleles for most subjects in the first cohort. Most TCR sequences were observed very rarely across donors, whereas some public TCRs were present in many individuals. An earlier analysis of 450 to 750 of the donors showed that most TCR beta V segments appeared in productive rearrangements either about 87% or about 30% of the time, which broadly matched IMGT annotations. A later genetic analysis associated a missense DCLRE1C variant with V-gene and J-gene trimming of TCR beta chains, and an independent cohort replicated the association. Cytomegalovirus status was reported to be diagnosed by the classifier with high specificity and sensitivity in both the original and validation cohorts. Roughly uniform sequencing depth across donors was assumed in presence/absence analyses, although this assumption may not hold. A cluster of highly shared sequence variants was judged likely to represent a technical artifact of the sequencing pipeline. Compared with the approximately 720-donor mean, donors in an Asian-associated ancestry cluster had fewer N-insertions in productive TCRs, according to a later genetic analysis. At a false discovery rate of 0.05, a later analysis linked some 18,000 TCR beta sequences to specific HLA alleles.

In total, just over 650 healthy bone marrow donors made up the cohort. All cohort members were sampled while nominally healthy, although unrecorded immune exposures were likely present. The donor tested CMV seronegative, placing the donor among the 352 seronegative members of the cohort. A peripheral blood sample was provided by each donor, and peripheral blood mononuclear cells were used for TCR beta sequencing. Genomic DNA extraction from the blood cell samples was performed with the Qiagen DNeasy Blood Extraction Kit. The library came from the immunoSEQ multiplex PCR assay. For the multiplex PCR, a mixture combining 60 forward primers for TCR Vbeta segments and 13 reverse primers for TCR Jbeta segments was used. The CDR3 region of rearranged TCR beta genes was amplified from genomic DNA with a multiplex PCR assay. Amplified TCR beta libraries were sequenced as 87-base-pair reads on the Illumina HiSeq System. The original methods were these. A later analysis counted approximately 84 million unique TCR beta chains across the 500 to 850 repertoires, and 10 million to 11 million of these chains were shared by at least two donors. To remove PCR and sequencing errors, raw reads were error-corrected and collapsed into unique sequences using a nearest-neighbor algorithm that merged closely related sequences. V, D and J gene segments were assigned by aligning CDR3 sequences to IMGT reference sequences. Each retained sequence needed at least a six-nucleotide match to both a V gene segment and a J gene segment. A rearrangement counted as productive if the CDR3 had no stop codons and remained in frame with V and J, and every other rearrangement counted as non-productive. Following IMGT convention, CDR3 was defined as the stretch from the second conserved V-encoded cysteine to the conserved J-encoded phenylalanine. The earlier analysis of about 610 of the donors excluded sequences that lacked an unambiguous match to a single V gene segment. An earlier analysis of several hundred of the donors called V segments functional above 56.7% productive rearrangements and segregating when the between-donor standard deviation exceeded 5%. A statistical classification framework was developed to diagnose cytomegalovirus status using the catalog of TCR beta chain sequences. A later analysis assigned V and J genes by comparing TCR nucleotide sequences with IMGT/GENE-DB human TR gene sequences. A later analysis assigned CDR3 sequences and most-parsimonious VDJ recombination scenarios with the TCRdist pipeline. In a later analysis, each TCR beta chain was defined by its CDR3 amino acid sequence together with its V-gene family, and reads without a unique V-gene family were excluded. To address suspected cross-contamination and a sequencing artifact, a later analysis removed under 600 highly shared, low-generation-probability nucleotide sequences. A later analysis calculated a clonal expansion index for each public chain from normalized within-repertoire ranks of inferred template counts. In a later analysis, generation probabilities were computed using a VDJ recombination model fitted to out-of-frame rearrangements, and the results were checked against IGoR. A later analysis scored TCR-TCR, TCR-HLA and TCR-CMV co-occurrence with hypergeometric tests, applying a repertoire-size bias correction to TCR pairs. In a later analysis, false discovery rates were estimated by permuting HLA or CMV assignments 20 times. A later analysis grouped co-occurring TCRs with DBSCAN, adding TCRdist sequence similarity when clustering within HLA-allele-positive subsets. Repertoires with fewer than 30,000 or more than 120,000 public chains, plus five repertoires with anomalous nucleotide sharing, were excluded from co-occurrence clustering. The immuneACCESS repertoire file appears here via TCRdb, limited to in-frame rearrangements. These files lack a portion of the clones; in checked studies, under half of the deficit traces to unresolved V genes, and the cause of the others is not known. That table gives V, J and clone size, and the DNA gave D and trimming. For this sample the table gives around 130,000 clones, of which more than 65% were detected only once. The ten biggest clones cover 1.6% of the sample.

V lost 2 bases and J lost 6 bases; the stretch between them is 14 bases long. The CDR3 measures 14 amino acids from cysteine to phenylalanine. Only the CDR3 DNA is retained, 42 bases long and in frame from the first base. Reading the germline V gene (reference sequence) gives CDR1 SEHNR and CDR2 FQNEAQ. Details on this clone: There is no known antigen for this receptor. Qualities for individual bases were not recorded, and no much larger clone is one base off.

The chain was built from TRBV7-9 and TRBJ2-7; TRBD1 could be the D gene, as 5 bases match. This sequence originates from a woman aged 30 to 39 in good health and CMV-seronegative. The sequenced sample was PBMCs. The sequenced DNA is TGTGCCAGCAGCTTACCGCAGGGTTACGGCGAGCAGTACTTC. Its amino acids are CASSLPQGYGEQYF.